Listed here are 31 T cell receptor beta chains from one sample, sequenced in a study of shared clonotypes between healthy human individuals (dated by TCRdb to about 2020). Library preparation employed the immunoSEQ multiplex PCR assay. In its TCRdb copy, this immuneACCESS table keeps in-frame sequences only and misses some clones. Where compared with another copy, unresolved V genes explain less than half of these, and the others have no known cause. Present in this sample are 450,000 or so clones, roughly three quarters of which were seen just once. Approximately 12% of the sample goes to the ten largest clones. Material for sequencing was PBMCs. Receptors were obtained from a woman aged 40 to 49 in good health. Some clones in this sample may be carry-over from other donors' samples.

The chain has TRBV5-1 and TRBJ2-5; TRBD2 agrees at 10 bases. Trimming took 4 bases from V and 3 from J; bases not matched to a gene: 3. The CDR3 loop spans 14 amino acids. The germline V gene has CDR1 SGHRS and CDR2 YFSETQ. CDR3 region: CASSTGLAEETQYF. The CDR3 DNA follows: TGCGCCAGCAGCACCGGACTAGCGGAAGAGACCCAGTACTTC.

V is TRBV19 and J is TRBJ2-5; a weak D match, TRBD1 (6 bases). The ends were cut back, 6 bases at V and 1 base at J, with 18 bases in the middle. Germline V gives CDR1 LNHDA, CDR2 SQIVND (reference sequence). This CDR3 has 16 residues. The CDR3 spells CASRLRDNLFQETQYF. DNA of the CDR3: TGTGCCAGTAGACTCCGGGACAACCTCTTCCAAGAGACCCAGTACTTC.

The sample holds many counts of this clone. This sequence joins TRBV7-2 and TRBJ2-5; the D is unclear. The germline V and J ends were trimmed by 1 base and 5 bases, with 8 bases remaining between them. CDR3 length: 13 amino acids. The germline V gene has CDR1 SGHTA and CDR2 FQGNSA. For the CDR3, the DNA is TGTGCCAGCAGCTTAGGGGTTGCGGAGACCCAGTACTTC. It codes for CASSLGVAETQYF.

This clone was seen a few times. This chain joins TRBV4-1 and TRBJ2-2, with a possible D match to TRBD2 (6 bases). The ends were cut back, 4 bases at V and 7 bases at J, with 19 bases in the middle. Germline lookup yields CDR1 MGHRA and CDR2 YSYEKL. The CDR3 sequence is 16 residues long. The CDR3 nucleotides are TGCGCCAGCAGCCCCCAACCCGGGACTCTGGGCGGGGAGCTGTTTTTT. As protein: CASSPQPGTLGGELFF.

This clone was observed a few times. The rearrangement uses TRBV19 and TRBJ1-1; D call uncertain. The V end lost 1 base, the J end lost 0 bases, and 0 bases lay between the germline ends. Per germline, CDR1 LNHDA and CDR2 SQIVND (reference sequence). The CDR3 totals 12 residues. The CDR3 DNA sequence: TGTGCCAGTAGTATAGTGAACACTGAAGCTTTCTTT. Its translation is CASSIVNTEAFF.

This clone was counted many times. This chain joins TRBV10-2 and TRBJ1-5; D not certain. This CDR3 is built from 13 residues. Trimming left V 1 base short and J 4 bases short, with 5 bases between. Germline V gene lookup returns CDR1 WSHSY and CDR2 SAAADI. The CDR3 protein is CASSEWLNQPQHF. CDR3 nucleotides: TGCGCCAGCAGTGAGTGGTTAAATCAGCCCCAGCATTTT.

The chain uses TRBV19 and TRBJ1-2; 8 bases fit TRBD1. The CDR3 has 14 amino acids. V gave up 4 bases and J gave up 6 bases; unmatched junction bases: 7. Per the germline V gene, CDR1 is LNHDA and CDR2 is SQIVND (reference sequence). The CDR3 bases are TGTGCCAGTAGTACCGTTACAGGGGGAGATGGCTACACCTTC. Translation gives CASSTVTGGDGYTF. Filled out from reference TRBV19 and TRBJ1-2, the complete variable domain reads DGGITQSPKYLFRKEGQNVTLSCEQNLNHDAMYWYRQDPGQGLRLIYYSQIVNDFQKGDIAEGYSVSREKKESFPLTVTSAQKNPTAFYLCASSTVTGGDGYTFGSGTRLTVV.

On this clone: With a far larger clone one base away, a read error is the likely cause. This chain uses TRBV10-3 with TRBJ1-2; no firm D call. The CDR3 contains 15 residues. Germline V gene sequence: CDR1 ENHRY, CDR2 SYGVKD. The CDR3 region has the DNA TGTGCCATCAATGAGAGGCAGCCCGCTGGCTATGGCTACACCTTC. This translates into CAINERQPAGYGYTF.

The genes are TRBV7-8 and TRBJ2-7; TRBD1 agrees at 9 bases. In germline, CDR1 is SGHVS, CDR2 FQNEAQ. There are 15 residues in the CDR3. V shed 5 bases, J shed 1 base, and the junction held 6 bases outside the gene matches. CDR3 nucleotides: TGTGCCAGCAGCAGCCGGGACAGGGATTCCTACGAGCAGTACTTC. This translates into CASSSRDRDSYEQYF. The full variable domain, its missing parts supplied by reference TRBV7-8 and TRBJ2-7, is GAGVSQSPRYKVAKRGQDVALRCDPISGHVSLFWYQQALGQGPEFLTYFQNEAQLDKSGLPSDRFFAERPEGSVSTLKIQRTQQEDSAVYLCASSSRDRDSYEQYFGPGTRLTVT.

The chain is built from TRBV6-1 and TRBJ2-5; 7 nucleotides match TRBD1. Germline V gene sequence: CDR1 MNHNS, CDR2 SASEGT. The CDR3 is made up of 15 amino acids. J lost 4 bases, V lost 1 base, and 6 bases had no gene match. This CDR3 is CASSEGTGGGETQYF. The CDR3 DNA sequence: TGTGCCAGCAGTGAAGGGACAGGTGGGGGAGAGACCCAGTACTTC.

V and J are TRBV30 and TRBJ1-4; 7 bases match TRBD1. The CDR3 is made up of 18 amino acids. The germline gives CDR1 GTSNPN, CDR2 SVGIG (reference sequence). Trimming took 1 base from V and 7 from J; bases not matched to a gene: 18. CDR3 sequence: CAWSGQTAYRGRSEKLFF. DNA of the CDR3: TGTGCCTGGAGTGGGCAAACTGCCTACAGGGGAAGGAGTGAAAAACTGTTTTTT.

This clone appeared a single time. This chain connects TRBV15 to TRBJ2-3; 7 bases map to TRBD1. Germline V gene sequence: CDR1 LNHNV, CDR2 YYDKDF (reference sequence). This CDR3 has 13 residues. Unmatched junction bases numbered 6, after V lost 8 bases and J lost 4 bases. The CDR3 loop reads CATQGDGADTQYF. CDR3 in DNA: TGTGCCACCCAGGGGGACGGGGCAGATACGCAGTATTTT.

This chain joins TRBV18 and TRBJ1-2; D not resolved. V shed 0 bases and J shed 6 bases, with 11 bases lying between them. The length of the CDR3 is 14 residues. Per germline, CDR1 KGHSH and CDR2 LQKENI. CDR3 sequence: CASSPPREGHGYTF. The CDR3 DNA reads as TGTGCCAGCTCACCACCCCGGGAAGGGCATGGCTACACCTTC.

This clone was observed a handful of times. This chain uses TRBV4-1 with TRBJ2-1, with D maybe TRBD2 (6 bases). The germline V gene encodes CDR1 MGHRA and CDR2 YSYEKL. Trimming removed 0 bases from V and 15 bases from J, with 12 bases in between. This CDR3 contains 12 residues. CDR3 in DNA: TGCGCCAGCAGCCAAGAGACGGGAGTTATGTTCTTC. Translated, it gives CASSQETGVMFF.

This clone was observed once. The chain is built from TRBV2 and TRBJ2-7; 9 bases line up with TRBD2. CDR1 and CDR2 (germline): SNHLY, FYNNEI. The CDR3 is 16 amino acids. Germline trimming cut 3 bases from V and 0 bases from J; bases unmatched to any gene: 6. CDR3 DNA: TGTGCCAGCAGTGATCTAGCGGGAACCATCTCCTACGAGCAGTACTTC. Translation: CASSDLAGTISYEQYF.

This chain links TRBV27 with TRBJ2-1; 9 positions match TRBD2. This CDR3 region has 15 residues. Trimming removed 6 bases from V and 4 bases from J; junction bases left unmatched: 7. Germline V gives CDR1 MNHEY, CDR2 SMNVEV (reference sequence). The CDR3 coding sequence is TGTGCCAGCAGGCGTACTAGCGGGCCTTACAATGAGCAGTTCTTC. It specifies CASRRTSGPYNEQFF.

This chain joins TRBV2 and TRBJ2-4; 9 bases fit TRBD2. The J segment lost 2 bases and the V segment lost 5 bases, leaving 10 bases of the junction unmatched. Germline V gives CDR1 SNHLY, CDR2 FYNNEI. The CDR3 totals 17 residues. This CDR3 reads CASSHRISGSTKNIQYF. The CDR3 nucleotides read TGTGCCAGCAGTCACAGAATTAGCGGGAGCACCAAAAACATTCAGTACTTC.

The CDR3 region is CASSEVAGGNEKLFF. As DNA, the CDR3 is TGTGCCAGCAGTGAAGTGGCAGGGGGTAATGAAAAACTGTTTTTT. This sequence joins TRBV6-1 and TRBJ1-4; the match to TRBD1 covers 7 bases. The CDR3 is 15 amino acids. Germline CDR1 is MNHNS and CDR2 is SASEGT. The V and J ends lost 1 base and 4 bases, in that order; junction bases with no gene match: 3.

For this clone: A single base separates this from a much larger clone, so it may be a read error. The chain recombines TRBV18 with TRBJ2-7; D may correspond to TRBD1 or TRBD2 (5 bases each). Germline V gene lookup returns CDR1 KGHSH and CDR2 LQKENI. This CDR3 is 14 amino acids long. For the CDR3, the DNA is TGTGCCAGCTCACCACGGGACGGCACGAACGAGCGGTACTTC. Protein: CASSPRDGTNERYF.

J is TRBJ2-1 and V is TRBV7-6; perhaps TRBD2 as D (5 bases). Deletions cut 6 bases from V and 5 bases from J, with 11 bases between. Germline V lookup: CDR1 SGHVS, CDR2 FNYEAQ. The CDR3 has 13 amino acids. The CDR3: CASSKGLHNEQFF. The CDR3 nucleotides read TGTGCCAGCAGTAAAGGACTCCACAATGAGCAGTTCTTC.

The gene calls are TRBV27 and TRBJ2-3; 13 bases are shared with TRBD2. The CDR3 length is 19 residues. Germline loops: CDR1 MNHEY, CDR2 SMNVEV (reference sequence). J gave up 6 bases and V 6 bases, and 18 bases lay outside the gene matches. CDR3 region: CASRNPRTSGGWRPDTQYF. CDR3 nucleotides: TGTGCCAGCAGGAACCCCCGGACTAGCGGGGGTTGGCGGCCTGATACGCAGTATTTT.

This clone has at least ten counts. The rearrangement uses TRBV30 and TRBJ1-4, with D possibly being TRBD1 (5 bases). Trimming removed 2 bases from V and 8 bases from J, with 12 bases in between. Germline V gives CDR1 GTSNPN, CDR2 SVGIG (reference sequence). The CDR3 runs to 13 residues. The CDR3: CAWSRRGGEKLFF. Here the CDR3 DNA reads TGTGCCTGGAGTAGAAGGGGAGGAGAAAAACTGTTTTTT.

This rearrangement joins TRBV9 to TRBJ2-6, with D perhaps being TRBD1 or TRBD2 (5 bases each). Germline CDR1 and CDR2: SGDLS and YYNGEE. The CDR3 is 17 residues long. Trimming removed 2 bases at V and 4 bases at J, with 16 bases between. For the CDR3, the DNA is TGTGCCAGCAGCGTGACCCTTAGGGGAGCGGGGGCCAACGTCCTGACTTTC. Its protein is CASSVTLRGAGANVLTF.

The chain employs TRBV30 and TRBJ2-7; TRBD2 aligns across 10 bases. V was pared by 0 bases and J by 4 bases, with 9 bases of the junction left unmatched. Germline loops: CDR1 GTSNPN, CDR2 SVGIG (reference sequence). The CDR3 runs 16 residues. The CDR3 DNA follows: TGTGCCTGGAGTGTAATAGCGGGAGGAGGTTCATACGAGCAGTACTTC. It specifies CAWSVIAGGGSYEQYF.

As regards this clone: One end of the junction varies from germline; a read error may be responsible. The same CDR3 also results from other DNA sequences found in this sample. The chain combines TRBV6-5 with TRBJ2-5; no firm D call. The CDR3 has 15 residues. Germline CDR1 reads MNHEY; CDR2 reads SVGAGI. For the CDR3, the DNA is TGCGCCAGCAGTTACCTCCGGAGTAACCAAGAGACCCAGTACTTC. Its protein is CASSYLRSNQETQYF.

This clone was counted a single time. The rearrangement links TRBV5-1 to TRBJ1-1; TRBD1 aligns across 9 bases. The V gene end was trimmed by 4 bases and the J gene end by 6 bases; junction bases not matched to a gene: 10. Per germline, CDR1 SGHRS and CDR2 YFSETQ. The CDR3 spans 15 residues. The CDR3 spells CASSLAPGQGAEAFF. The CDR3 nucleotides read TGCGCCAGCAGCCTAGCCCCGGGACAGGGAGCTGAAGCTTTCTTT.

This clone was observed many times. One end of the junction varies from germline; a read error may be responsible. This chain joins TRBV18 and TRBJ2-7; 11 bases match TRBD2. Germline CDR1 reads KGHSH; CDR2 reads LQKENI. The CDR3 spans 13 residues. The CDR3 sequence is CASSPLSGRAWSF. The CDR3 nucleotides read TGTGCCAGCTCACCACTTAGCGGGAGGGCTTGGAGTTTC.

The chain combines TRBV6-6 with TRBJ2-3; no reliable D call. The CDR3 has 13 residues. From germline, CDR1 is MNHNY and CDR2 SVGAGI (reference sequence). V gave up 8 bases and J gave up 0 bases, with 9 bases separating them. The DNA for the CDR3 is TGTGCCAGCGGGAAAACTAGCACAGATACGCAGTATTTT. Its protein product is CASGKTSTDTQYF.

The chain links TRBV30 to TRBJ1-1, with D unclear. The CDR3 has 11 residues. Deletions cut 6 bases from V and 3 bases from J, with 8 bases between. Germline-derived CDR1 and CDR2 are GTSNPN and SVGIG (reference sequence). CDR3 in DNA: TGTGCCTGTCTTGAGGACACTGAAGCTTTCTTT. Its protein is CACLEDTEAFF.

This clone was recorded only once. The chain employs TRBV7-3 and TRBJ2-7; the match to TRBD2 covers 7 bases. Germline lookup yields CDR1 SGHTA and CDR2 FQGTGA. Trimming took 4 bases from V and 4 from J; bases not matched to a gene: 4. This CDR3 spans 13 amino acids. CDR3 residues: CASSWGRDYEQYF. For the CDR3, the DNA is TGTGCCAGCAGCTGGGGGAGGGATTACGAGCAGTACTTC.

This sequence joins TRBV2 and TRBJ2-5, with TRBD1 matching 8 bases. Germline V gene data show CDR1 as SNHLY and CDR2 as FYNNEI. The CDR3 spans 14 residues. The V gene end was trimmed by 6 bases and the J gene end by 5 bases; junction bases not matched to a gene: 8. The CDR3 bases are TGTGCCAGCAGCTTTCCCACAGGGGGGGAGACCCAGTACTTC. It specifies CASSFPTGGETQYF.